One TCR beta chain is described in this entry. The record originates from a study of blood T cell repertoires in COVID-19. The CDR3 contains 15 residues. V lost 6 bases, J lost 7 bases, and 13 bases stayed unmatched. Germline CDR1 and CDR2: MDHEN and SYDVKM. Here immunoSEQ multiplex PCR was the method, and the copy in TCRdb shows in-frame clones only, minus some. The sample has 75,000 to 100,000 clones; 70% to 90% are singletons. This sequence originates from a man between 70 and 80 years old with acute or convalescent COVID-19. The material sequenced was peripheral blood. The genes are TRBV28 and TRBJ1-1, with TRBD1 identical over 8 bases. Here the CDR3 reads CASSYQGARQYEAFF. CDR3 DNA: TGTGCCAGCAGCTATCAGGGGGCGCGGCAGTATGAAGCTTTCTTT.